These 31 T cell receptor beta chains were all obtained from the same sample, sequenced in a study of T cell responses to AZD1222 COVID-19 vaccine. The method was immunoSEQ multiplex PCR; TCRdb's version includes in-frame clones alone and lacks a portion of them. Here the sample spans 130,000 to 150,000 clones, about 89% being singletons. Source: peripheral blood, taken on day 0 of MenACWY control vaccination. The source is an adult in good health.

The rearrangement uses TRBV9 and TRBJ2-3; tentatively, D is TRBD1 (6 bases). The CDR3 has 16 amino acids. Between the trimmed V and J ends, which lost 4 bases and 4 bases, there was a span of 19 bases. Germline V gene data show CDR1 as SGDLS and CDR2 as YYNGEE. The CDR3 is CASSKILGGRPDTQYF. CDR3 DNA sequence: TGTGCCAGCAGCAAAATCCTAGGGGGACGGCCAGATACGCAGTATTTT.

This chain connects TRBV20-1 to TRBJ1-6; unclear D gene. The CDR3 is 13 residues long. The V end was cut by 3 bases, the J end by 6 bases, with 9 bases between. The germline gives CDR1 DFQATT, CDR2 SNEGSKA (reference sequence). CDR3 protein: CSASAQVNSPLHF. As DNA, the CDR3 is TGCAGTGCTAGTGCCCAGGTTAATTCACCCCTCCACTTT.

The V gene is TRBV27, the J gene TRBJ2-2, with D tentatively TRBD1 (6 bases). V was trimmed by 5 bases and J by 3 bases, leaving 13 bases between them. Germline values: CDR1 MNHEY, CDR2 SMNVEV (reference sequence). This CDR3 region has 15 residues. CDR3 sequence (DNA): TGTGCCAGCAGTCACAGGGCGGGCGACACCGGGGAGCTGTTTTTT. It translates to CASSHRAGDTGELFF.

The V and J genes are TRBV6-2 or TRBV6-3 and TRBJ2-7; 9 bases agree with TRBD1. Trimming at V came to 3 bases and at J to 2 bases, leaving 11 bases not matched to a gene. Germline CDR1 and CDR2: MNHEY and SVGEGT. The CDR3 sequence is 17 residues long. CDR3 DNA sequence: TGTGCCAGCAGTTATCCCGCCGGGACAGGGAGAACCTACGAGCAGTACTTC. Its protein product is CASSYPAGTGRTYEQYF.

The chain recombines TRBV6-5 with TRBJ1-2; D is uncertain. Trimming cost V 6 bases and J 7 bases, with 12 bases left between them. CDR3 length: 12 amino acids. Germline V CDR1 and CDR2: MNHEY, SVGAGI. CDR3 sequence: CASRRLDGGYTF. Written as DNA, the CDR3 is TGTGCCAGCAGGAGGCTCGACGGTGGCTACACCTTC.

The chain links TRBV18 to TRBJ1-6; 8 bases map to TRBD1. Looked up from germline, CDR1 is KGHSH and CDR2 is LQKENI. This CDR3 spans 15 amino acids. The ends lost 3 bases at V and 8 bases at J; junction bases unmatched: 6. CDR3 coding DNA: TGTGCCAGCTCACCCGAACAGGGGGTTTATTCACCCCTCCACTTT. Protein: CASSPEQGVYSPLHF.

The J gene is TRBJ2-2, the V gene TRBV15; a possible D gene is TRBD2 (5 bases). Germline V gene data show CDR1 as LNHNV and CDR2 as YYDKDF (reference sequence). V lost 1 base, J lost 1 base, and 10 bases lay in between. The CDR3 runs to 16 residues. CDR3 nucleotide sequence: TGTGCCACCAGCAGAGTCGGTCGGGAGAACACCGGGGAGCTGTTTTTT. Protein sequence: CATSRVGRENTGELFF.

The chain has TRBV4-1 and TRBJ1-1, with D possibly matching TRBD1 (5 bases). Germline assignment: CDR1 MGHRA and CDR2 YSYEKL. There are 16 residues in the CDR3. Trimming took off 4 bases at V and 0 bases at J, with 15 bases between the two ends. The chain's CDR3 is CASSLGSGLMNTEAFF. The CDR3 bases are TGCGCCAGCAGCCTAGGCTCGGGACTGATGAACACTGAAGCTTTCTTT.

J is TRBJ2-2 and V is TRBV2; a weak D match, TRBD1 (6 bases). Germline CDR1 reads SNHLY; CDR2 reads FYNNEI. The CDR3 extends over 14 amino acids. V lost 6 bases and J lost 0, with 8 bases in between. CDR3 sequence (DNA): TGTGCCAGCAGAGGGACACCGAACACCGGGGAGCTGTTTTTT. Translating gives CASRGTPNTGELFF.

The V gene is TRBV6-5, the J gene TRBJ2-7; TRBD1 matches at 7 bases. The CDR3 is 13 amino acids. Germline-derived CDR1 and CDR2 are MNHEY and SVGAGI. Losses at the gene ends were 6 bases for V and 3 bases for J; bases not matched to a gene: 5. The CDR3, as DNA: TGTGCCAGCAGATTGGGACAGCACTACGAGCAGTACTTC. It encodes CASRLGQHYEQYF.

This clone showed up just once. V is TRBV5-4 and J is TRBJ2-7, with 10 bases aligning to TRBD2. Germline loops: CDR1 SGHNT, CDR2 YYREEE (reference sequence). This CDR3 comprises 15 residues. V dropped 0 bases and J dropped 5; count of bases not matched to a gene: 5. The CDR3 spells CASSLAKGLANEQYF. The CDR3 DNA follows: TGTGCCAGCAGCTTGGCCAAGGGACTAGCGAACGAGCAGTACTTC.

V is TRBV28 and J is TRBJ1-2; unclear D gene. The germline V gene encodes CDR1 MDHEN and CDR2 SYDVKM. This CDR3 is 12 amino acids long. The germline V and J ends were trimmed by 7 bases and 7 bases, with 13 bases remaining between them. The CDR3 nucleotides read TGTGCCAGCATCGAGCTAGGCGGTGGCTACACCTTC. Translating gives CASIELGGGYTF.

The chain recombines TRBV5-4 with TRBJ2-5; D is perhaps TRBD1 or TRBD2 (5 bases each). V lost 2 bases and J lost 5, with 10 bases in between. Germline CDR1 reads SGHNT; CDR2 reads YYREEE (reference sequence). The CDR3 is 13 amino acids. For the CDR3, the DNA is TGTGCCAGCAGCTTAAAAGGGGACGAGACCCAGTACTTC. Protein product: CASSLKGDETQYF.

Comments on this clone: Distinct nucleotide sequences in the sample also encode this CDR3. This chain connects TRBV18 to TRBJ2-1; 9 bases map to TRBD1. The CDR3 covers 15 residues. Germline assignment: CDR1 KGHSH and CDR2 LQKENI. V was pared by 3 bases and J by 1 base, with 1 base of the junction left unmatched. This CDR3 reads CASSPGQGSYNEQFF. Written as DNA, the CDR3 is TGTGCCAGCTCACCCGGACAGGGGTCCTACAATGAGCAGTTCTTC. Full variable domain (remainder filled in from reference TRBV18 and TRBJ2-1): NAGVMQNPRHLVRRRGQEARLRCSPMKGHSHVYWYRQLPEEGLKFMVYLQKENIIDESGMPKERFSAEFPKEGPSILRIQQVVRGDSAAYFCASSPGQGSYNEQFFGPGTRLTVL.

CDR3 in amino acids: CASKDPILGGYGYTF. DNA for the CDR3: TGTGCCAGCAAGGACCCCATTCTGGGAGGCTATGGCTACACCTTC. The chain joins TRBV6-5 to TRBJ1-2; D gene ambiguous. V was cut by 7 bases and J by 4 bases, with 19 bases left in between. The germline V gene encodes CDR1 MNHEY and CDR2 SVGAGI. The CDR3 consists of 15 residues.

This clone was recorded only once. The chain links TRBV2 to TRBJ2-5; weak D call: TRBD2 (7 bases). This CDR3 comprises 15 residues. Germline assignment: CDR1 SNHLY and CDR2 FYNNEI. Trimming removed 0 bases from V and 2 bases from J, with 10 bases in between. CDR3 sequence reads: CASSEAGRGQETQYF. The DNA of the CDR3 is TGTGCCAGCAGTGAAGCGGGGAGGGGGCAAGAGACCCAGTACTTC.

The V gene is TRBV7-7, the J gene TRBJ2-2; D is ambiguous. V lost 2 bases to trimming and J lost 5 bases, with 15 bases between them. Looked up from germline, CDR1 is SSHAT and CDR2 is FNYEAQ (reference sequence). The CDR3 length is 16 residues. This CDR3 is CASSLKWSGGTGELFF. CDR3 bases: TGTGCCAGCAGCTTAAAGTGGTCCGGTGGGACCGGGGAGCTGTTTTTT. The complete variable domain, with remaining parts taken from reference TRBV7-7 and TRBJ2-2, reads GAGVSQSPRYKVTKRGQDVTLRCDPISSHATLYWYQQALGQGPEFLTYFNYEAQPDKSGLPSDRFSAERPEGSISTLTIQRTEQRDSAMYRCASSLKWSGGTGELFFGEGSRLTVL.

The chain joins TRBV20-1 to TRBJ2-3; 7 nucleotides line up with TRBD1. Germline CDR1 and CDR2: DFQATT and SNEGSKA (reference sequence). The CDR3 is 11 residues long. The V and J ends lost 2 bases and 9 bases, in that order; junction bases with no gene match: 2. This CDR3 reads CSARRTGTQYF. The CDR3 nucleotides read TGCAGTGCTAGACGGACAGGAACGCAGTATTTT.

This rearrangement joins TRBV13 to TRBJ2-1; D is possibly TRBD2 (5 bases). CDR1 PRHDT and CDR2 FYEKMQ come from the germline V gene (reference sequence). V lost 0 bases and J 7 bases, leaving 16 bases between the germline ends. The length of the CDR3 is 16 residues. CDR3 sequence (DNA): TGTGCCAGCAGCTTAGGTGTTTCCCGACGGGGTAATGAGCAGTTCTTC. It translates to CASSLGVSRRGNEQFF.

The chain is built from TRBV2 and TRBJ1-6; the D is unclear. The CDR3 covers 15 residues. Per germline, CDR1 SNHLY and CDR2 FYNNEI. Trimming left V 4 bases short and J 6 bases short, with 13 bases between. The CDR3 loop is CASSVEHQPNSPLHF. The CDR3 DNA follows: TGTGCCAGCAGTGTTGAGCATCAGCCTAATTCACCCCTCCACTTT.

The chain joins TRBV19 to TRBJ1-2; D call uncertain. V was cut by 5 bases and J by 5 bases, with 9 bases left in between. Looked up from germline, CDR1 is LNHDA and CDR2 is SQIVND (reference sequence). CDR3 length equals 12 residues. The CDR3 reads CASSSQVYGYTF. CDR3 in DNA: TGTGCCAGTAGTTCTCAAGTATATGGCTACACCTTC.

V and J are TRBV3-1 (or the pseudogene TRBV3-2) and TRBJ2-7, with unresolved D. Germline V gene sequence: CDR1 LGHDT, CDR2 YNNKEL (reference sequence). CDR3 size: 14 residues. V lost 2 bases and J lost 3, with 11 bases in between. The CDR3 coding sequence is TGTGCCAGCAGCCAAAACCCAGATTACTACGAGCAGTACTTC. As protein: CASSQNPDYYEQYF.

This clone came up once. A read error may produce the germline difference seen at one junction end. The genes are TRBV18 and TRBJ1-2; D is uncertain. This CDR3 has 11 amino acids. CDR1 and CDR2 (germline): KGHSH, LQKENI. The CDR3 nucleotides are TGTGCCAGCTCACGTAACACCGTTTGCGCCTTC. This encodes CASSRNTVCAF.

The J gene is TRBJ2-1, the V gene TRBV6-4; 10 bases line up with TRBD2. Germline trimming cut 3 bases from V and 7 bases from J; bases unmatched to any gene: 6. The CDR3 has 15 amino acids. Germline loops: CDR1 MRHNA, CDR2 SNTAGT. CDR3 amino acids: CASSELAGERNEQFF. Written as DNA, the CDR3 is TGTGCCAGCAGTGAGCTAGCGGGGGAGCGAAATGAGCAGTTCTTC.

The chain uses TRBV6-1 and TRBJ1-6; a weak D match, TRBD1 (5 bases). The CDR3 spans 24 residues. Trimming pared 1 base from V and 7 bases from J, leaving 38 bases between. In germline, CDR1 is MNHNS, CDR2 SASEGT. The CDR3 DNA is TGTGCCAGCAGTGAAGTGCCCATCCTTACCATCGGGGGATTGTTAATGGGCCCGAATTCACCCCTCCACTTT. Translating it yields CASSEVPILTIGGLLMGPNSPLHF.

The chain couples TRBV18 to TRBJ1-4; D is ambiguous. CDR1 KGHSH and CDR2 LQKENI come from the germline V gene. V was pared by 3 bases and J by 8 bases, with 10 bases between. This CDR3 contains 13 residues. The CDR3 DNA reads as TGTGCCAGCTCACCGCCCGGTGGCGAAAAACTGTTTTTT. It specifies CASSPPGGEKLFF.

The CDR3 region is CASSMRQTDTQYF. The CDR3 bases are TGTGCCAGCAGCATGCGACAGACAGATACGCAGTATTTT. The chain carries TRBV7-3 and TRBJ2-3; maybe TRBD1 (5 bases). This CDR3 contains 13 residues. Trimming took off 5 bases at V and 3 bases at J, with 9 bases between the two ends. Looked up from germline, CDR1 is SGHTA and CDR2 is FQGTGA.

The gene calls are TRBV27 and TRBJ1-1, with 7 bases lining up with TRBD1. There are 12 residues in the CDR3. Germline lookup yields CDR1 MNHEY and CDR2 SMNVEV (reference sequence). V dropped 5 bases and J dropped 11; count of bases not matched to a gene: 8. CDR3 coding DNA: TGTGCCAGCAGTCTATTACAGGGGAAGGCTTTCTTT. This gives the protein CASSLLQGKAFF.

With regard to this clone: Other DNA sequences within the sample encode an identical CDR3. The rearrangement joins TRBV6-5 to TRBJ1-2, with a tentative D call TRBD1 (6 bases). This CDR3 region has 13 residues. The V gene's germline CDR1 is MNHEY and CDR2 SVGAGI. Trimming stripped 2 bases from V and 4 bases from J, with 8 bases between. CDR3: CASSYQGSYGYTF. The DNA of the CDR3 is TGTGCCAGCAGTTACCAGGGGAGCTATGGCTACACCTTC.

V gene TRBV29-1 combines with J gene TRBJ1-1, with 10 positions matching TRBD1. Germline V CDR1 and CDR2: SQVTM, ANQGSEA. V gave up 5 bases and J gave up 10 bases; unmatched junction bases: 16. This CDR3 has 15 residues. The CDR3 DNA is TGCAGCGTTACTATAGCCGGGACAGGGGATAGGGGAGCTTTCTTT. As protein: CSVTIAGTGDRGAFF.

V is TRBV7-2 and J is TRBJ1-5; the D gene is possibly TRBD1 (6 bases). In germline, CDR1 is SGHTA, CDR2 FQGNSA. V lost 1 base and J 7 bases, leaving 14 bases between the germline ends. The CDR3 is 15 residues long. The CDR3 DNA follows: TGTGCCAGCAGCTTAGAGAGCAGGGGCGGGCAGCCCCAGCATTTT. Protein: CASSLESRGGQPQHF.